The clone carrying this T cell receptor beta chain was detected only a few times. The antigen is undetermined. This entry is derived from a study of T cell repertoires in cytomegalovirus infection. Study information: Public TCR beta signatures provided an indication of both CMV infection and a matching HLA type.

This CDR3 is 13 amino acids long. Germline V gene sequence: CDR1 SGHTA, CDR2 FQGTGA. V trimming: 5 bases; J trimming: 4 bases; junction bases outside the gene matches: 3. TCRdb reprocessed the reads via MiXCR and lists one record per CDR3 protein. The repertoire has about 260,000 distinct CDR3 sequences, roughly an eighth of them found once; the top ten carry roughly 8.9%. Study-wide points: The response measured ex vivo was dominated by TCR beta clonotypes (HLA-C-restricted and CMV-specific). Adding up the frequency of public TCR beta families identified people who carried CMV plus the relevant HLA.

This receptor was identified in a human donor in good health (CMV status not recorded). Some clones in this sample may be carry-over from other donors' samples. The sequenced sample was PBMCs. The J gene is TRBJ2-5, the V gene TRBV7-3, with 8 bases aligning to TRBD2. DNA for the CDR3: TGTGCCAGCAGCCGGACTAGCAGAGAGACCCAGTACTTC. As protein: CASSRTSRETQYF.